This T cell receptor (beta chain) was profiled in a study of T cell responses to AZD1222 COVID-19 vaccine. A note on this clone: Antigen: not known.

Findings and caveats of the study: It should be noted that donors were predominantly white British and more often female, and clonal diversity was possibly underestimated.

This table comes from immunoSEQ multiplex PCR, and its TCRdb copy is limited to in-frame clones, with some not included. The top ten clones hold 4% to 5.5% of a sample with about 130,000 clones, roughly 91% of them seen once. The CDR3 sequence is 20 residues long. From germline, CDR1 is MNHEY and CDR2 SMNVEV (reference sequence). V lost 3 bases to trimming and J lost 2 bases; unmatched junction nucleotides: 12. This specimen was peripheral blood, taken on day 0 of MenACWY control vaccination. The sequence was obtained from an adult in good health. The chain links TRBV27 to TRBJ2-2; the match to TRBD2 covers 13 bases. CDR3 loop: CASSLSTSGRTIQNTGELFF. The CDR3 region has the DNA TGTGCCAGCAGTTTGTCGACTAGCGGGAGGACCATTCAAAACACCGGGGAGCTGTTTTTT.